This T cell receptor (beta chain) was sequenced for a study of blood T cell repertoires in COVID-19. The CDR3 spans 13 residues. Trimming shortened V by 2 bases and J by 5 bases, and 10 bases separated the two germline ends. The V gene's germline CDR1 is MNHEY and CDR2 SVGAGI. Here immunoSEQ multiplex PCR was the method, and the copy in TCRdb shows in-frame clones only, minus some. This table has 6,400 or so clones, 60% to 80% appearing once. This clone has just a few counts. The TCR sequence derives from a man aged 55 to 70 with acute or convalescent COVID-19. The J gene is TRBJ2-7, the V gene TRBV6-5; D gene ambiguous. The material sequenced was peripheral blood. This CDR3 is CASSYRAFNEQYF. DNA for the CDR3: TGTGCCAGCAGTTACAGAGCCTTCAACGAGCAGTACTTC.